One sample yielded the 13 T cell receptor beta chains listed below, sequenced in a study of T cells in Graves' hyperthyroidism and ophthalmopathy. Amplification targeted TCR beta CDR3 regions from RNA transcripts. During a first-round RT-PCR of the TCR CDR3, the HTBI primer set was used. TCRdb passed the multiplex PCR reads through MiXCR, listing each CDR3 protein once. Among over 300,000 distinct CDR3 sequences listed, approximately 13% were seen once. The sample taken for sequencing was blood. These receptors were obtained from a woman between 40 and 55 years old with Graves' ophthalmopathy.

Many counts were recorded for this clonotype. CDR3 sequence (DNA): TGCAGCGTTGAGAAGACAGGGAGGTACGAGCAGTACTTC. This translates into CSVEKTGRYEQYF. This sequence joins TRBV29-1 and TRBJ2-7; D perhaps matches TRBD1 (7 bases). This CDR3 region has 13 residues. Germline CDR1 SQVTM, CDR2 ANQGSEA. V shed 3 bases and J shed 4 bases, with 13 bases lying between them.

This clonotype has at least ten counts. The chain employs TRBV7-2 and TRBJ1-1; D gene uncertain. Germline V gene lookup returns CDR1 SGHTA and CDR2 FQGNSA. V lost 0 bases to trimming and J lost 9 bases, with 5 bases between them. There are 11 residues in the CDR3. CDR3 sequence reads: CASSLALQAFF. The CDR3 bases are TGTGCCAGCAGCTTAGCCCTGCAAGCTTTCTTT. Supplemented by reference TRBV7-2 and TRBJ1-1, the full variable domain reads GAGVSQSPSNKVTEKGKDVELRCDPISGHTALYWYRQSLGQGLEFLIYFQGNSAPDKSGLPSDRFSAERTGGSVSTLTIQRTQQEDSAVYLCASSLALQAFFGQGTRLTVV.

This clonotype was detected many times. This chain connects TRBV20-1 to TRBJ1-5, with D unresolved. CDR1 is DFQATT and CDR2 is SNEGSKA in the germline V gene (reference sequence). V was trimmed by 6 bases and J by 1 base, leaving 16 bases between them. This CDR3 has 15 residues. CDR3 DNA: TGCAGTGCCCCGGACGGTAAACTCAGCAATCAGCCCCAGCATTTT. This translates into CSAPDGKLSNQPQHF.

This chain joins TRBV2 and TRBJ2-2; D tentatively fits TRBD1 or TRBD2 (6 bases each). The CDR3 length is 16 residues. CDR1 and CDR2 (germline): SNHLY, FYNNEI. Trimming cost V 6 bases and J 1 base, with 15 bases left between them. This chain's CDR3 is CASRREGGKNTGELFF. The CDR3 region has the DNA TGTGCCAGCAGGAGAGAGGGGGGAAAGAACACCGGGGAGCTGTTTTTT.

The V gene is TRBV12-3 or TRBV12-4, the J gene TRBJ1-6; no clear D. The V and J ends lost 7 bases and 10 bases respectively, with 14 bases between them. The CDR3 is 13 amino acids. CDR3 in DNA: TGTGCCAGCAATATAGCCCCTGGATCACCCCTCCACTTT. Translating it yields CASNIAPGSPLHF.

Note on this clonotype: Given a much more abundant clone one base away, this may be a read error. The chain links TRBV6-2 or TRBV6-3 to TRBJ2-7, with a weak D call TRBD2 (5 bases). Germline CDR1 and CDR2: MNHEY and SVGEGT. V lost 0 bases, J lost 5 bases, and 17 bases lay in between. The CDR3 has 16 amino acids. The CDR3 DNA reads TGTGCCAGCAGTTACTCGGAGGCAGCATGGGTGGACGAGCAGTACTTC. It encodes CASSYSEAAWVDEQYF.

This clonotype appeared many times. The V call is TRBV12-3 or TRBV12-4, the J call TRBJ2-5; D unresolved. V dropped 5 bases and J dropped 4 bases, with 14 bases sitting between them. The CDR3 sequence is 14 residues long. CDR3 bases: TGTGCCAGCAGTCCCACTCGGGTTGCAGAGACCCAGTACTTC. Translated, it gives CASSPTRVAETQYF.

This clonotype was detected ten times or more. The CDR3 reads CASSYLYSRNEAFF. As DNA, the CDR3 is TGTGCCAGCAGTTATTTGTATTCTCGGAATGAAGCTTTCTTT. This chain connects TRBV6-1 to TRBJ1-1; D call uncertain. CDR3 length: 14 amino acids. Looked up from germline, CDR1 is MNHNS and CDR2 is SASEGT. Trimming pared 5 bases from V and 7 bases from J, leaving 17 bases between.

This clonotype was seen ten or more times. V is TRBV2 and J is TRBJ2-2; TRBD2 aligns across 10 bases. Per germline, CDR1 SNHLY and CDR2 FYNNEI. V was pared by 7 bases and J by 4 bases, with 6 bases of the junction left unmatched. The CDR3 loop spans 15 amino acids. CDR3: CASTLAGDSTGELFF. The CDR3 DNA is TGTGCCAGCACCCTAGCGGGGGACTCCACCGGGGAGCTGTTTTTT.

This sequence joins TRBV6-1 and TRBJ2-1; 11 positions match TRBD2. CDR1 MNHNS and CDR2 SASEGT come from the germline V gene. V lost 7 bases to trimming and J lost 7 bases; unmatched junction nucleotides: 15. The CDR3 has 17 residues. CDR3 nucleotide sequence: TGTGCCAGCACCCCCTATGGGGCTAGCGGGAGGAAGAATGAGCAGTTCTTC. This gives the protein CASTPYGASGRKNEQFF.

This clonotype has just a few counts. CDR3 residues: CASSEYRVPRRSNEQFF. The CDR3, as DNA: TGTGCCAGTAGCGAGTACAGGGTCCCGCGAAGATCTAATGAGCAGTTCTTC. The chain joins TRBV19 to TRBJ2-1; a weak D match, TRBD1 (6 bases). The CDR3 sequence is 17 residues long. Trimming cost V 6 bases and J 7 bases, with 25 bases left between them. Germline assignment: CDR1 LNHDA and CDR2 SQIVND (reference sequence).

The rearrangement links TRBV7-3 to TRBJ2-7, with 8 nucleotides matching TRBD2. Trimming at V came to 0 bases and at J to 6 bases, leaving 4 bases not matched to a gene. The germline CDR1 and CDR2 sequences are SGHTA and FQGTGA. There are 14 residues in the CDR3. CDR3 sequence: CASSLTGTSSEQYF. CDR3 bases: TGTGCCAGCAGCTTAACCGGGACTAGTAGCGAGCAGTACTTC.

This clonotype was found many times. The rearrangement joins TRBV6-1 to TRBJ1-1, with 7 bases fitting TRBD1. CDR1 MNHNS and CDR2 SASEGT come from the germline V gene. With V trimmed by 6 bases and J by 0 bases, 13 bases remained unmatched. The CDR3 is 17 amino acids. In DNA form, the CDR3 reads TGTGCCAGCAGCACAAGAAGACAGGGCTCCATGAACACTGAAGCTTTCTTT. This encodes CASSTRRQGSMNTEAFF.